These 20 T cell receptor beta chains were sequenced from one sample in a study of blood T cells in healthy people across ages (dated by TCRdb to about 2015). Libraries were constructed by 5' RACE. The sequencer listed for this sample is Illumina HiSeq 2500. The second PCR ran for about 6 to 12 cycles and used a J-beta primer mix along with a sample-barcoded 5' primer. TCRdb passed the public sequencing reads through fastp at Q25 and MiXCR, retaining productive beta sequences. Rows are combined by CDR3 protein, so each entry shows the most common genes and DNA. The sample table contains approximately 900,000 distinct CDR3 sequences; only one count was recorded for around 48% of them. Around an eighth of the sample comes from the top ten. The sample comprised blood. All receptors come from a man younger than 40 in good health.

This clonotype occurred a few times. This chain links TRBV29-1 with TRBJ1-2; no reliable D call. The germline V gene has CDR1 SQVTM and CDR2 ANQGSEA. The CDR3 contains 13 residues. Between the trimmed V and J ends, which lost 3 bases and 4 bases, there was a span of 12 bases. This CDR3 reads CSVDRQDSYGYTF. The CDR3 DNA follows: TGCAGCGTTGACAGGCAGGATAGCTATGGCTACACCTTC.

The chain links TRBV20-1 to TRBJ2-4; 7 nucleotides align to TRBD2. The DNA end favors TRBJ2-7, so the J call may be wrong. The CDR3 consists of 13 residues. Per germline, CDR1 DFQATT and CDR2 SNEGSKA (reference sequence). The CDR3 protein is CSASRRERNEQYF. CDR3 DNA: TGCAGTGCTAGTAGGCGGGAGAGGAACGAGCAGTACTTC.

The rearrangement links TRBV7-6 to TRBJ2-5; the D call may be TRBD1 or TRBD2 (5 bases each). The J call may not be correct, given that the DNA end is closer to TRBJ2-7. This CDR3 has 15 amino acids. CDR1 SGHVS and CDR2 FNYEAQ come from the germline V gene. CDR3 sequence: CASSFGAANTYEQYF. CDR3 nucleotide sequence: TGTGCCAGCAGCTTCGGGGCAGCGAACACCTACGAGCAGTACTTC.

On this clonotype: A read error may account for a junction end that differs from germline. This chain joins TRBV7-2 and TRBJ2-2; no reliable D call. Germline-derived CDR1 and CDR2 are SGHTA and FQGNSA. The CDR3 is made up of 15 amino acids. The CDR3 spells CASSFRLGNTGELFF. In DNA form, the CDR3 reads TGCGCCAGCAGCTTTAGGTTAGGGAACACCGGGGAGCTGTTTTTT.

The rearrangement uses TRBV5-1 and TRBJ2-5; a weak D match, TRBD2 (6 bases). With 0 bases removed from V and 2 bases from J, the gap between germline ends came to 11 bases. Per the germline V gene, CDR1 is SGHRS and CDR2 is YFSETQ. The CDR3 runs 15 residues. CDR3 nucleotides: TGCGCCAGCAGCTTGGCCGAGGACTATCAAGAGACCCAGTACTTC. Its translation: CASSLAEDYQETQYF. Complete variable domain (other parts from reference TRBV5-1 and TRBJ2-5): KAGVTQTPRYLIKTRGQQVTLSCSPISGHRSVSWYQQTPGQGLQFLFEYFSETQRNKGNFPGRFSGRQFSNSRSEMNVSTLELGDSALYLCASSLAEDYQETQYFGPGTRLLVL.

This sequence joins TRBV6-2 or TRBV6-3 and TRBJ2-5, with TRBD1 as a possible D gene (8 bases). Germline V CDR1 and CDR2: MNHEY, SVGEGT. This CDR3 contains 15 residues. With 6 bases removed from V and 11 bases from J, the gap between germline ends came to 25 bases. CDR3 sequence (DNA): TGTGCCAGCAGGCCGAACAGGGGGTCGCGGCGGGAGCAGTACTTC. The encoded protein is CASRPNRGSRREQYF.

This clonotype was observed a handful of times. The rearrangement uses TRBV9 and TRBJ1-2; TRBD1 agrees at 12 bases. Losses at the gene ends were 2 bases for V and 5 bases for J; bases not matched to a gene: 7. The germline CDR1 and CDR2 sequences are SGDLS and YYNGEE. The CDR3 sequence is 16 residues long. In DNA form, the CDR3 reads TGTGCCAGCAGCGTGAACCCGGGACAGGGGGCATATGGCTACACCTTC. Translated, it gives CASSVNPGQGAYGYTF. The whole variable domain, remainder taken from reference TRBV9 and TRBJ1-2, is DSGVTQTPKHLITATGQRVTLRCSPRSGDLSVYWYQQSLDQGLQFLIQYYNGEERAKGNILERFSAQQFPDLHSELNLSSLELGDSALYFCASSVNPGQGAYGYTFGSGTRLTVV.

The rearrangement uses TRBV5-6 and TRBJ2-1, with 8 bases that match TRBD2. V lost 8 bases and J lost 7; bases outside the gene matches: 8. CDR3 size: 13 residues. The germline gives CDR1 SGHDT, CDR2 YYEEEE. The CDR3 spells CASNSTSENEQFF. The CDR3 nucleotides are TGTGCCAGTAACTCGACTAGCGAGAATGAGCAGTTCTTC.

Of note for this clonotype: A much larger clonotype is one base distant, so this may be a read error. This chain connects TRBV10-2 to TRBJ2-4, with D possibly TRBD1 on 5 matching bases. CDR1 and CDR2 (germline): WSHSY, SAAADI. This CDR3 is 11 amino acids long. The CDR3 loop is CTSSAQTEQYF. CDR3 in DNA: TGCACCAGCAGTGCCCAGACAGAGCAGTACTTC.

There are a few counts of this clonotype. The chain combines TRBV12-3 or TRBV12-4 with TRBJ2-7; a possible D gene is TRBD1 (5 bases). V lost 3 bases and J lost 3, with 15 bases in between. CDR3 length: 15 amino acids. In nucleotides, the CDR3 is TGTGCCAGCAGTTTTATGACAGTTGCAAACTACGAGCAGTACTTC. Its protein product is CASSFMTVANYEQYF.

The gene calls are TRBV20-1 and TRBJ2-7, with 7 bases lining up with TRBD2. With 4 bases clipped from V and 6 bases from J, the junction kept 9 bases outside the gene matches. Germline V gene sequence: CDR1 DFQATT, CDR2 SNEGSKA (reference sequence). The CDR3 runs 13 residues. The CDR3: CSAMGGDGSEQYF. The CDR3 DNA follows: TGCAGTGCTATGGGGGGGGACGGATCCGAGCAGTACTTC.

This clonotype was seen a few times. This chain joins TRBV28 and TRBJ1-6; no clear D. V dropped 1 base and J dropped 7 bases, with 20 bases sitting between them. Germline-derived CDR1 and CDR2 are MDHEN and SYDVKM. This CDR3 comprises 18 residues. CDR3 nucleotide sequence: TGTGCCAGCAGTTTATACCAGGCGGGAGCCACGGGGAATTCACCCCTCCACTTT. This gives the protein CASSLYQAGATGNSPLHF.

In its sample, this clonotype was seen a few times. The chain combines TRBV12-3 or TRBV12-4 with TRBJ1-2, with D tentatively TRBD1 (5 bases). The CDR3 is made up of 13 amino acids. V lost 5 bases to trimming and J lost 8 bases, with 15 bases between them. DNA for the CDR3: TGTGCCAGCAGTCCAGAGGGGATAGGGGGCTACACCTTC. Its translation: CASSPEGIGGYTF.

Comments on this clonotype: An end of the junction does not agree with germline; a read error may underlie this. The rearrangement uses TRBV7-9 and TRBJ2-5; D call uncertain. This CDR3 contains 14 residues. The germline V gene has CDR1 SEHNR and CDR2 FQNEAQ (reference sequence). CDR3 region: CASSFWALQATQYF. The CDR3 DNA sequence: TGTGCCAGCAGCTTTTGGGCCCTCCAAGCGACCCAGTACTTC.

The gene calls are TRBV4-1 and TRBJ1-1; D is uncertain. Germline V gives CDR1 MGHRA, CDR2 YSYEKL. CDR3 length: 14 amino acids. With 2 bases removed from V and 1 base from J, the gap between germline ends came to 8 bases. The chain's CDR3 is CASSQISANTEAFF. The CDR3 region has the DNA TGCGCCAGCAGCCAAATCTCAGCGAACACTGAAGCTTTCTTT.

V and J are TRBV6-2 or TRBV6-3 and TRBJ1-4; D ambiguous. CDR3 length: 14 residues. V shed 4 bases and J shed 8 bases, with 14 bases lying between them. Germline V CDR1 and CDR2: MNHEY, SVGEGT. The CDR3 nucleotides read TGTGCCAGCAGTTTCAGACCCGTCGGCGAAAAACTGTTTTTT. Encoded protein: CASSFRPVGEKLFF.

The chain recombines TRBV6-5 with TRBJ2-1; tentatively, D is TRBD1 (5 bases). From germline, CDR1 is MNHEY and CDR2 SVGAGI. The V end was cut by 5 bases, the J end by 6 bases, with 14 bases between. There are 14 residues in the CDR3. CDR3 coding DNA: TGTGCCAGCAGTCCTCTCGTAGGGGCCAATGAGCAGTTCTTC. Protein sequence: CASSPLVGANEQFF.

This rearrangement joins TRBV20-1 to TRBJ2-1; 10 positions match TRBD2. The CDR3 length is 14 residues. The V gene's germline CDR1 is DFQATT and CDR2 SNEGSKA (reference sequence). The junction had 6 bases not matched to a gene; V was cut back by 5 bases and J by 5 bases. This CDR3 is CSAGLAGGDNEQFF. In DNA, the CDR3 is TGCAGTGCTGGTTTAGCGGGGGGAGACAATGAGCAGTTCTTC.

This chain joins TRBV15 and TRBJ2-7; unclear D gene. Germline V CDR1 and CDR2: LNHNV, YYDKDF (reference sequence). This CDR3 is built from 13 residues. The V and J ends lost 0 bases and 4 bases respectively, with 7 bases between them. DNA of the CDR3: TGTGCCACCAGCAGAGATGGGCAGTACGAGCAGTACTTC. Amino acids: CATSRDGQYEQYF.

The CDR3 sequence is CSVTDSEQETQYF. CDR3 sequence (DNA): TGCAGCGTTACTGACAGCGAACAAGAGACCCAGTACTTC. The chain employs TRBV29-1 and TRBJ2-4; maybe TRBD1 (5 bases). Judging by the DNA end, TRBJ2-5 fits better; the J call may be wrong. CDR3 length: 13 amino acids. The germline CDR1 and CDR2 sequences are SQVTM and ANQGSEA.